This T cell receptor beta chain originates from a study of cytomegalovirus exposure and HLA in healthy donors. This table comes from immunoSEQ multiplex PCR, and its TCRdb copy is limited to in-frame clones, with some not included. This sample yields roughly 80,000 clones, of which roughly 93% are seen a single time; approximately 2% belongs to the top ten. General study findings and limits: For most TCR sequences rarity was the rule, although some public TCRs occurred in many donors. According to reports, the classifier identified cytomegalovirus status with high specificity and sensitivity. The investigators catalogued 150 to 200 TCR beta chains as cytomegalovirus-associated. In the approximately 130 validation repertoires, about 94% of cluster scores exceeded 0, per a later analysis.

This clone is a singleton in its sample. The antigen is undetermined. The sequence derives from a man aged 30 to 39 in good health and CMV-seronegative. Sequenced input: PBMCs.

As DNA, the CDR3 is TGTGCCAGCAGCCCCAAGGGAGGGGGCACCGGGGAGCTGTTTTTT. It codes for CASSPKGGGTGELFF. The chain carries TRBV11-2 and TRBJ2-2; a weak D match, TRBD2 (7 bases). The V end was cut by 5 bases, the J end by 4 bases, with 14 bases between. This CDR3 region has 15 residues. The germline gives CDR1 SGHAT, CDR2 FQNNGV. Filled out from reference TRBV11-2 and TRBJ2-2, the complete variable domain reads EAGVAQSPRYKIIEKRQSVAFWCNPISGHATLYWYQQILGQGPKLLIQFQNNGVVDDSQLPKDRFSAERLKGVDSTLKIQPAKLEDSAVYLCASSPKGGGTGELFFGEGSRLTVL.